The source of this T cell receptor beta chain is a study of blood T cell repertoires in COVID-19. TCRdb's table, derived via immunoSEQ multiplex PCR, lists solely in-frame clones and lacks some. The data show approximately 180,000 clones, more than 70% seen once. The age range of participants was about 18 to 95 years, with residence in about two dozen US areas. The clonotype originates from a man between 40 and 49 years old who had recovered from COVID-19. Sequencing was done on a sample of PBMCs or T cells enriched from blood (not recorded which).

The CDR3 DNA is TGTGCCAGTAGTGGTGACAGCGGGTTCCCCTGGAAGCAGTACTTC. Translation gives CASSGDSGFPWKQYF. The rearrangement uses TRBV19 and TRBJ2-7; D possibly corresponds to TRBD2 (6 bases). This CDR3 is built from 15 residues. Germline CDR1 LNHDA, CDR2 SQIVND (reference sequence). With 5 bases removed from V and 8 bases from J, the gap between germline ends came to 22 bases.